This T cell receptor beta chain was identified during a study of blood T cells in healthy people across ages. Together with a sample-barcoded 5' primer, a J-beta primer mix was included in a second PCR lasting 7 to 11 cycles. TCRdb reprocessed the 5' RACE reads with MiXCR, giving one entry per CDR3 protein. The repertoire includes about a million distinct CDR3 sequences, 45% to 50% of them detected once, and around an eighth sits in the top ten. This clonotype was counted ten times or more. Its antigen is not identified. Study outcomes and limitations: Diversity estimates from one million T cells were considered underestimates. Shifts in expanded clonotypes may have been confounded by donor CMV status, which was unknown. TCR beta diversity, measured per million T cells, fell in a roughly linear way with age.

Germline values: CDR1 LGHDT, CDR2 YNNKEL (reference sequence). V lost 6 bases and J lost 2; bases outside the gene matches: 10. This CDR3 has 15 residues. The chain couples TRBV3-1 to TRBJ2-7, with TRBD1 identical over 7 bases. The clonotype was recovered from a man aged 30-40 years in good health. Sequenced sample: blood. The CDR3 DNA follows: TGTGCCAGCAGTCTCGGACAGGTAAAACCCTACGAGCAGTACTTC. Translation gives CASSLGQVKPYEQYF.